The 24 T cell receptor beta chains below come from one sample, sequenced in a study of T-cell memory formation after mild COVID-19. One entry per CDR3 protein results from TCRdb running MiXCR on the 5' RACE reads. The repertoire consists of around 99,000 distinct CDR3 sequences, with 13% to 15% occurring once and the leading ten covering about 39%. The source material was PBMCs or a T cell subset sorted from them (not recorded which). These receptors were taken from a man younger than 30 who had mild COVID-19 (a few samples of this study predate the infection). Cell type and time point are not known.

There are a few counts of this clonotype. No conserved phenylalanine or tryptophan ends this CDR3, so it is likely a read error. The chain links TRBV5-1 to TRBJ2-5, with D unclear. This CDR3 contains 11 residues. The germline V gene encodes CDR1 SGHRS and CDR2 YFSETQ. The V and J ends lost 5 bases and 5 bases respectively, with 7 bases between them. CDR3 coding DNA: TGCGCCAGCAGGGGCACGGAGACCCAGTACCTC. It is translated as CASRGTETQYL.

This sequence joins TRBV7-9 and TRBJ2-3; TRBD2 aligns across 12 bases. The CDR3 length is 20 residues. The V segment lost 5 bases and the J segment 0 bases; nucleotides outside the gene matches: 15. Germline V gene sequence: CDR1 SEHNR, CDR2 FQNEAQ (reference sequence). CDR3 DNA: TGTGCCAGCAGCCCCTGGACTAGCGGGAACGCAATCCCTAGCACAGATACGCAGTATTTT. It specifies CASSPWTSGNAIPSTDTQYF.

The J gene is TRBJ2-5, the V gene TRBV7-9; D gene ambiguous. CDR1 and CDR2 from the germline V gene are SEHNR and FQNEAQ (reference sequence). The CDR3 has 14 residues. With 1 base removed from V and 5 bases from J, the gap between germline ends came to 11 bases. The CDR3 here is CASSLGSQRETQYF. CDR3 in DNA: TGTGCCAGCAGCTTAGGATCGCAACGGGAGACCCAGTACTTC. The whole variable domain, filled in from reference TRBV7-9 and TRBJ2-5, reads DTGVSQNPRHKITKRGQNVTFRCDPISEHNRLYWYRQTLGQGPEFLTYFQNEAQLEKSRLLSDRFSAERPKGSFSTLEIQRTEQGDSAMYLCASSLGSQRETQYFGPGTRLLVL.

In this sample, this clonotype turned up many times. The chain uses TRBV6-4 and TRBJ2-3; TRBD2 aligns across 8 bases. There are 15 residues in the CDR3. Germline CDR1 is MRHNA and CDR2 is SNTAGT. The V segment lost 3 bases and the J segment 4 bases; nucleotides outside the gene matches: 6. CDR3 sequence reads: CASSETGGAADTQYF. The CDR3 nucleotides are TGTGCCAGCAGTGAAACCGGGGGGGCCGCAGATACGCAGTATTTT.

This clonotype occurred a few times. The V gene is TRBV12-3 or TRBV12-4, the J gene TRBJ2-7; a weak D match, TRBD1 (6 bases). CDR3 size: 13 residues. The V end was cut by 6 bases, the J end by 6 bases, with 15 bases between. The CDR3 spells CASSFGTSAEQYF. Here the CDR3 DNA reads TGTGCCAGCAGCTTTGGGACATCAGCCGAGCAGTACTTC.

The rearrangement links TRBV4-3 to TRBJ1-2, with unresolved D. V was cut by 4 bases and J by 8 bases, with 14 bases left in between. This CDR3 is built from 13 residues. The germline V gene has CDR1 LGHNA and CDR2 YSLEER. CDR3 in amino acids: CASSLLSGSGYTF. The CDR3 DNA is TGCGCCAGCAGCCTCCTATCGGGATCCGGCTACACCTTC.

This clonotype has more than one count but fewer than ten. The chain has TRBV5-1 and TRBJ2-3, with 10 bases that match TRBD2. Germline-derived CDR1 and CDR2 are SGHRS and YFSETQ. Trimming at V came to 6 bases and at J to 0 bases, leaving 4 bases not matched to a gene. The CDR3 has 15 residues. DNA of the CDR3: TGCGCCAGCACCTCTAGCGGGGGAAGCACAGATACGCAGTATTTT. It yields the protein CASTSSGGSTDTQYF.

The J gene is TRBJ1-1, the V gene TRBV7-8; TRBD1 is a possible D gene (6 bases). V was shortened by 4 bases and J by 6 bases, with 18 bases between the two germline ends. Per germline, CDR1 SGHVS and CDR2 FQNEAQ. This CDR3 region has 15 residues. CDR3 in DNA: TGTGCCAGCAGCTCCCCTGTCCGGGGGGCGCCTGAAGCTTTCTTT. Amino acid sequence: CASSSPVRGAPEAFF.

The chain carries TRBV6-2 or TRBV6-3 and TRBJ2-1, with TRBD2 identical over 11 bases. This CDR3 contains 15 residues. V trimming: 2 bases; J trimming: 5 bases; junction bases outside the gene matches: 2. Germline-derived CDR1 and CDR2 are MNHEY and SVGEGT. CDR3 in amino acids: CASSYIAGGHNEQFF. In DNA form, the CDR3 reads TGTGCCAGCAGTTACATAGCGGGGGGGCACAATGAGCAGTTCTTC.

Here the CDR3 DNA reads TGCGCCAGCAGCCAAGATTTGGCCAATCGAGATACGCAGTATTTT. As protein: CASSQDLANRDTQYF. The rearrangement uses TRBV4-1 and TRBJ2-3; D is unresolved. The CDR3 is made up of 15 amino acids. Deletions cut 0 bases from V and 5 bases from J, with 12 bases between. Germline CDR1 MGHRA, CDR2 YSYEKL.

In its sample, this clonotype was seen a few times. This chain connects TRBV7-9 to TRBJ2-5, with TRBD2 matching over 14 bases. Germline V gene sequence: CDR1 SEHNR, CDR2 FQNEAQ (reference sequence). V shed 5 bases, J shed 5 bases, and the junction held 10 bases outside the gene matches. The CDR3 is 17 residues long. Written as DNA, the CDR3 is TGTGCCAGCAGCGCGGGACTAGCGGGGGCTGGATGGGAGACCCAGTACTTC. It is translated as CASSAGLAGAGWETQYF.

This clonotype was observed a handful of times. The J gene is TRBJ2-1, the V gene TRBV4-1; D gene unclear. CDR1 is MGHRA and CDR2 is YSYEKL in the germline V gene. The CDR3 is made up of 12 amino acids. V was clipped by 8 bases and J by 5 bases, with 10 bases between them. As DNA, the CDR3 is TGCGCCAGCTCTCTCCACAACAATGAGCAGTTCTTC. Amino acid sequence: CASSLHNNEQFF.

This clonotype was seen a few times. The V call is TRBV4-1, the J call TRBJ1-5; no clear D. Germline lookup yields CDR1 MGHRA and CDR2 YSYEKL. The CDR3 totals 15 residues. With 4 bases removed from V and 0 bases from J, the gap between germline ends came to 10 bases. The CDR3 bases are TGCGCCAGCAGCCCCCGGGCAATTAGCAATCAGCCCCAGCATTTT. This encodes CASSPRAISNQPQHF.

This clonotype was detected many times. CDR3 nucleotides: TGTGCCAGCAGCGGGACTAGCGGCTACAATGAGCAGTTCTTC. Its translation: CASSGTSGYNEQFF. V usage is TRBV5-4 and J usage is TRBJ2-1, with 11 bases fitting TRBD2. The junction had 0 bases not matched to a gene; V was cut back by 4 bases and J by 3 bases. Germline assignment: CDR1 SGHNT and CDR2 YYREEE (reference sequence). The CDR3 sequence is 14 residues long.

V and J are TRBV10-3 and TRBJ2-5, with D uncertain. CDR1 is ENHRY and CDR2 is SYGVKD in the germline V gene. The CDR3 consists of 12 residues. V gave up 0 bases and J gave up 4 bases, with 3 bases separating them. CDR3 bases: TGTGCCATCAGTGAGTCGACAGAGACCCAGTACTTC. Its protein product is CAISESTETQYF.

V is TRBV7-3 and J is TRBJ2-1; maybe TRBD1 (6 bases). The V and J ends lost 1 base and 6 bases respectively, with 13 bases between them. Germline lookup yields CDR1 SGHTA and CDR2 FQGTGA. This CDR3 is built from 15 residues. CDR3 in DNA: TGTGCCAGCAGCTTAATACTAGAAGGGGGCAATGAGCAGTTCTTC. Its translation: CASSLILEGGNEQFF. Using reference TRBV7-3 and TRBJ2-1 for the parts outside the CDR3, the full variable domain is GAGVSQTPSNKVTEKGKYVELRCDPISGHTALYWYRQSLGQGPEFLIYFQGTGAADDSGLPNDRFFAVRPEGSVSTLKIQRTERGDSAVYLCASSLILEGGNEQFFGPGTRLTVL.

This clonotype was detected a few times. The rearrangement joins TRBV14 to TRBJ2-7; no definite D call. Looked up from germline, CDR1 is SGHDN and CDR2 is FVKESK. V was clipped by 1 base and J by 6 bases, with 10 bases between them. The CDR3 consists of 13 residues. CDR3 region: CASSQGPGSEQYV. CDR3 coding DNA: TGTGCCAGCAGCCAAGGGCCGGGCAGCGAGCAGTACGTC.

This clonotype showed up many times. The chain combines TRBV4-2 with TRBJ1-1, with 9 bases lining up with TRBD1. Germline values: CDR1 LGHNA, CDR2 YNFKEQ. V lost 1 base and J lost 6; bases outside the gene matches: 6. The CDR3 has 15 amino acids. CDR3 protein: CASSQGAQGAAEAFF. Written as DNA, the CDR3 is TGTGCCAGCAGCCAAGGCGCACAGGGGGCGGCTGAAGCTTTCTTT.

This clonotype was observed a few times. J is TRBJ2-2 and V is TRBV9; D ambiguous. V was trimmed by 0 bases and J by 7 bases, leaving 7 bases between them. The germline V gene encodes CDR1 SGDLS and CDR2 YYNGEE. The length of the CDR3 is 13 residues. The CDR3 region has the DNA TGTGCCAGCAGCGTAGTAGGGCTCGGGGAGCTGTTTTTT. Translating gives CASSVVGLGELFF.

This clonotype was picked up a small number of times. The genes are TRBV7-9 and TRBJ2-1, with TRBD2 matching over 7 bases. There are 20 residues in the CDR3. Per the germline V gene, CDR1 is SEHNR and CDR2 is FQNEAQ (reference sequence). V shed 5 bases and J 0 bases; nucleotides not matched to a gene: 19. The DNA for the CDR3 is TGTGCCAGCAGCGGGACTATGTGGGGGGAGAAGGAAAGCTCCTACAATGAGCAGTTCTTC. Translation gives CASSGTMWGEKESSYNEQFF.

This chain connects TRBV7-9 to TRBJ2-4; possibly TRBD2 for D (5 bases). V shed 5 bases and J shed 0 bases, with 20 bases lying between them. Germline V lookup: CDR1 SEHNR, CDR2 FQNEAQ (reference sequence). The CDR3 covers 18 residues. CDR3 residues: CASSPSAYGEIAKNIQYF. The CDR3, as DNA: TGTGCCAGCAGCCCCTCGGCGTACGGGGAGATAGCCAAAAACATTCAGTACTTC.

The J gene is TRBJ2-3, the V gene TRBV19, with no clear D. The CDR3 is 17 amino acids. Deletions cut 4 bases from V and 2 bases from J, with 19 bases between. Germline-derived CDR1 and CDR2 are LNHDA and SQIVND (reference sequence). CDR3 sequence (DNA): TGTGCCAGTAGTAGCCGGGTATTAATATTGGACACAGATACGCAGTATTTT. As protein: CASSSRVLILDTDTQYF.

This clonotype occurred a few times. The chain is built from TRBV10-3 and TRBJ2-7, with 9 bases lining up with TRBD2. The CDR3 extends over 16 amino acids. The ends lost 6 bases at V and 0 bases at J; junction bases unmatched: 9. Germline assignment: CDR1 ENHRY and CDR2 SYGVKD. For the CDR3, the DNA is TGTGCCATCAGGGGGTCGATAGCGGGGGACTCCTACGAGCAGTACTTC. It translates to CAIRGSIAGDSYEQYF.

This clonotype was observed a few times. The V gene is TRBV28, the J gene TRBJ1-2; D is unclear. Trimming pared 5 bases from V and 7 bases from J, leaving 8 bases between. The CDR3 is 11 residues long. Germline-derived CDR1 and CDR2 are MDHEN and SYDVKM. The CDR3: CASSTGGGYTF. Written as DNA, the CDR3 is TGTGCCAGCAGTACTGGTGGTGGCTACACCTTC.